The next 30 T cell receptor beta chains were all read from a single sample in a study of OX40 agonist ivuxolimab in advanced cancers. TCRdb keeps only in-frame clones here, not all; method: immunoSEQ multiplex PCR. The table records over 25,000 clones, around 90% of them present only once. The sample was CD4+ or CD8+ T cells sorted from blood, taken in a trial of the OX40 agonist ivuxolimab. Receptor source: an adult with an advanced solid tumor such as melanoma, head and neck, liver or kidney cancer.

This chain uses TRBV30 with TRBJ1-2; D perhaps matches TRBD1 (5 bases). The CDR3 is made up of 11 amino acids. V shed 2 bases and J shed 8 bases, with 9 bases lying between them. The germline V gene encodes CDR1 GTSNPN and CDR2 SVGIG (reference sequence). CDR3 sequence: CAWSRGAGYTF. CDR3 DNA sequence: TGTGCCTGGAGTCGAGGGGCCGGCTACACCTTC.

This CDR3 reads CASGGTGTRGSETQYF. The CDR3, as DNA: TGTGCTAGTGGTGGTACCGGGACTCGGGGGTCCGAGACCCAGTACTTC. The V and J genes are TRBV12-5 and TRBJ2-5, with D perhaps TRBD2 (6 bases). Per the germline V gene, CDR1 is LGHNT and CDR2 is FRNRAP. Trimming shortened V by 5 bases and J by 5 bases, and 21 bases separated the two germline ends. This CDR3 is 16 amino acids long. The full variable domain, in which reference TRBV12-5 and TRBJ2-5 provide the parts outside the CDR3, is DARVTQTPRHKVTEMGQEVTMRCQPILGHNTVFWYRQTMMQGLELLAYFRNRAPLDDSGMPKDRFSAEMPDATLATLKIQPSEPRDSAVYFCASGGTGTRGSETQYFGPGTRLLVL.

J is TRBJ1-1 and V is TRBV7-2; no reliable D call. Trimming pared 6 bases from V and 2 bases from J, leaving 10 bases between. The germline V gene encodes CDR1 SGHTA and CDR2 FQGNSA. This CDR3 comprises 13 residues. DNA for the CDR3: TGTGCCAGCAGGTTGGGAGTAAACACTGAAGCTTTCTTT. Amino acids: CASRLGVNTEAFF.

The chain recombines TRBV2 with TRBJ1-2, with D possibly TRBD1 on 6 matching bases. V lost 1 base to trimming and J lost 0 bases, with 21 bases between them. Looked up from germline, CDR1 is SNHLY and CDR2 is FYNNEI. CDR3 size: 19 residues. CDR3 region: CASSEDAGAPRAPNYGYTF. CDR3 in DNA: TGTGCCAGCAGTGAAGACGCGGGGGCGCCCAGGGCACCTAACTATGGCTACACCTTC.

The rearrangement joins TRBV5-4 to TRBJ1-6; TRBD1 agrees at 7 bases. The CDR3 totals 16 residues. Unmatched junction bases numbered 8, after V lost 2 bases and J lost 6 bases. Germline assignment: CDR1 SGHNT and CDR2 YYREEE (reference sequence). The CDR3 reads CASSLEQGRTNSPLHF. The CDR3 nucleotides read TGTGCCAGCAGCTTAGAACAGGGGCGAACTAATTCACCCCTCCACTTT. Using reference TRBV5-4 and TRBJ1-6 for the parts outside the CDR3, the full variable domain is ETGVTQSPTHLIKTRGQQVTLRCSSQSGHNTVSWYQQALGQGPQFIFQYYREEENGRGNFPPRFSGLQFPNYSSELNVNALELDDSALYLCASSLEQGRTNSPLHFGNGTRLTVT.

This rearrangement joins TRBV7-9 to TRBJ2-5; D call uncertain. The CDR3 length is 13 residues. V was trimmed by 1 base and J by 2 bases, leaving 5 bases between them. Looked up from germline, CDR1 is SEHNR and CDR2 is FQNEAQ (reference sequence). CDR3 loop: CASSLGGQETQYF. The CDR3 DNA reads TGTGCCAGCAGCTTAGGCGGTCAAGAGACCCAGTACTTC.

The table lists this clone with a count of one. The chain uses TRBV7-7 and TRBJ2-3, with D perhaps matching TRBD2 (5 bases). Germline CDR1 and CDR2: SSHAT and FNYEAQ (reference sequence). The V end lost 1 base, the J end lost 2 bases, and 10 bases lay between the germline ends. CDR3 size: 15 residues. As DNA, the CDR3 is TGTGCCAGCAGCTTAGGAACTAGTTTCACAGATACGCAGTATTTT. It codes for CASSLGTSFTDTQYF. The full variable domain, in which reference TRBV7-7 and TRBJ2-3 provide the parts outside the CDR3, is GAGVSQSPRYKVTKRGQDVTLRCDPISSHATLYWYQQALGQGPEFLTYFNYEAQPDKSGLPSDRFSAERPEGSISTLTIQRTEQRDSAMYRCASSLGTSFTDTQYFGPGTRLTVL.

The chain uses TRBV5-5 and TRBJ2-7, with TRBD1 matching over 11 bases. Looked up from germline, CDR1 is SGHKS and CDR2 is YYEKEE (reference sequence). V lost 2 bases to trimming and J lost 3 bases; unmatched junction nucleotides: 4. This CDR3 has 15 amino acids. The CDR3 coding sequence is TGTGCCAGCAGCTTCTCCGGGACAGGGGGCTACGAGCAGTACTTC. Its translation: CASSFSGTGGYEQYF.

The chain is built from TRBV6-6 and TRBJ1-1; TRBD1 is a possible D gene (5 bases). The CDR3 is 14 amino acids. V was pared by 0 bases and J by 6 bases, with 11 bases between. The germline V gene encodes CDR1 MNHNY and CDR2 SVGAGI (reference sequence). CDR3 in amino acids: CASSYSEGRPEAFF. Written as DNA, the CDR3 is TGTGCCAGCAGTTACTCGGAGGGACGCCCTGAAGCTTTCTTT.

The chain has TRBV6-5 and TRBJ2-7, with D possibly matching TRBD2 (5 bases). Germline V lookup: CDR1 MNHEY, CDR2 SVGAGI. The CDR3 length is 14 residues. V was clipped by 5 bases and J by 2 bases, with 13 bases between them. Written as DNA, the CDR3 is TGTGCCAGCAGTGCTGGTAGCGAACCCTACGAGCAGTACTTC. Translation gives CASSAGSEPYEQYF.

The genes are TRBV11-1 and TRBJ2-3; unclear D gene. V was pared by 1 base and J by 2 bases, with 13 bases between. Germline V CDR1 and CDR2: SGHAT, FQDESV (reference sequence). This CDR3 has 16 amino acids. CDR3 in DNA: TGTGCCAGCAGCTTAGTCGGATATGGGCCCACAGATACGCAGTATTTT. Its protein product is CASSLVGYGPTDTQYF.

The genes are TRBV5-6 and TRBJ2-4; D is unclear. Germline CDR1 is SGHDT and CDR2 is YYEEEE. The length of the CDR3 is 13 residues. The V gene lost 5 bases and the J gene lost 0 bases, with 6 bases spanning the gap. DNA of the CDR3: TGTGCCAGCAGATCAGTAGCCAAAAACATTCAGTACTTC. Its protein is CASRSVAKNIQYF.

V is TRBV19 and J is TRBJ2-5; D is unclear. Deletions cut 0 bases from V and 4 bases from J, with 3 bases between. CDR1 and CDR2 from the germline V gene are LNHDA and SQIVND (reference sequence). This CDR3 has 12 residues. For the CDR3, the DNA is TGTGCCAGTAGTATAGATCGAGAGACCCAGTACTTC. Translating it yields CASSIDRETQYF.

The chain links TRBV7-3 to TRBJ2-1; possibly TRBD2 for D (6 bases). The CDR3 is 16 residues long. V lost 5 bases to trimming and J lost 2 bases, with 16 bases between them. The germline V gene encodes CDR1 SGHTA and CDR2 FQGTGA. CDR3 protein: CASSPDSWGAYNEQFF. The CDR3 nucleotides read TGTGCCAGCAGCCCCGACTCCTGGGGGGCCTACAATGAGCAGTTCTTC.

V gene TRBV7-6 combines with J gene TRBJ2-7, with 11 bases fitting TRBD1. The germline CDR1 and CDR2 sequences are SGHVS and FNYEAQ. The CDR3 runs to 13 residues. V lost 6 bases to trimming and J lost 4 bases; unmatched junction nucleotides: 2. CDR3 bases: TGTGCCAGCAGTCGGGACAGGGGGTACGAGCAGTACTTC. Protein product: CASSRDRGYEQYF.

In this sample, this clone turned up a few times. This chain joins TRBV2 and TRBJ2-1; possibly TRBD2 for D (5 bases). This CDR3 comprises 16 residues. The V gene's germline CDR1 is SNHLY and CDR2 FYNNEI. V was trimmed by 3 bases and J by 0 bases, leaving 12 bases between them. The CDR3 bases are TGTGCCAGCAGTGATTCGGACTGGAACTCCTACAATGAGCAGTTCTTC. Protein product: CASSDSDWNSYNEQFF.

Turning to this clone: Other DNA sequences in the same sample also yield this CDR3. The chain couples TRBV19 to TRBJ2-7; a weak D match, TRBD2 (5 bases). The V gene lost 1 base and the J gene lost 5 bases, with 9 bases spanning the gap. Germline CDR1 and CDR2: LNHDA and SQIVND (reference sequence). The length of the CDR3 is 13 residues. DNA of the CDR3: TGTGCCAGTAGTATAGCGTGGGGAGACGAGCAGTACTTC. This sequence encodes CASSIAWGDEQYF.

V and J are TRBV19 and TRBJ1-5, with D possibly TRBD1 on 6 matching bases. The CDR3 is made up of 15 amino acids. The V gene lost 3 bases and the J gene lost 8 bases, with 17 bases spanning the gap. Germline CDR1 reads LNHDA; CDR2 reads SQIVND (reference sequence). The chain's CDR3 is CASSMGYGGGKPQHF. In nucleotides, the CDR3 is TGTGCCAGTAGTATGGGCTACGGGGGGGGCAAGCCCCAGCATTTT.

The chain is built from TRBV10-1 and TRBJ2-3, with 8 bases matching TRBD2. In germline, CDR1 is WNHNN, CDR2 SYGVQD (reference sequence). The CDR3 has 16 amino acids. Trimming at V came to 3 bases and at J to 3 bases, leaving 8 bases not matched to a gene. The CDR3 loop is CASSEKRGSWTDTQYF. Written as DNA, the CDR3 is TGCGCCAGCAGTGAAAAGCGGGGGTCTTGGACAGATACGCAGTATTTT.

In DNA form, the CDR3 reads TGTGCCAGCAGCTTGAACAGCGATCAGCCCCAGCATTTT. It yields the protein CASSLNSDQPQHF. The gene calls are TRBV11-1 and TRBJ1-5; no firm D call. CDR1 is SGHAT and CDR2 is FQDESV in the germline V gene (reference sequence). CDR3 length: 13 residues. Trimming stripped 3 bases from V and 5 bases from J, with 8 bases between.

The V call is TRBV29-1, the J call TRBJ2-3; 8 nucleotides match TRBD1. Germline assignment: CDR1 SQVTM and CDR2 ANQGSEA. Germline trimming cut 3 bases from V and 4 bases from J; bases unmatched to any gene: 15. The CDR3 covers 17 residues. In nucleotides, the CDR3 is TGCAGCGTTGAGACCCCGATGGGGACAGGCATGGCAGATACGCAGTATTTT. This sequence encodes CSVETPMGTGMADTQYF.

The chain links TRBV19 to TRBJ2-7; D not resolved. Germline loops: CDR1 LNHDA, CDR2 SQIVND (reference sequence). V was clipped by 4 bases and J by 0 bases, with 7 bases between them. The CDR3 contains 13 residues. CDR3 in amino acids: CASSRVGSYEQYF. The CDR3 DNA sequence: TGTGCCAGTAGTAGAGTTGGCTCCTACGAGCAGTACTTC. The full variable domain, rest sourced from reference TRBV19 and TRBJ2-7, is DGGITQSPKYLFRKEGQNVTLSCEQNLNHDAMYWYRQDPGQGLRLIYYSQIVNDFQKGDIAEGYSVSREKKESFPLTVTSAQKNPTAFYLCASSRVGSYEQYFGPGTRLTVT.

The chain joins TRBV5-1 to TRBJ2-7, with 7 bases fitting TRBD1. Germline V gene lookup returns CDR1 SGHRS and CDR2 YFSETQ. The ends lost 0 bases at V and 0 bases at J; junction bases unmatched: 6. The CDR3 totals 16 residues. The CDR3 is CASSLAEQGFSYEQYF. The CDR3, as DNA: TGCGCCAGCAGCTTGGCCGAACAGGGGTTCTCCTACGAGCAGTACTTC.

The V and J genes are TRBV5-1 and TRBJ1-1; a weak D match, TRBD1 (6 bases). V was shortened by 4 bases and J by 7 bases, with 14 bases between the two germline ends. The germline V gene encodes CDR1 SGHRS and CDR2 YFSETQ. The CDR3 is made up of 13 amino acids. This CDR3 is CASSPRTANEAFF. The CDR3 DNA reads TGCGCCAGCAGCCCACGGACAGCGAATGAAGCTTTCTTT.

The J gene is TRBJ2-3, the V gene TRBV7-3; D remains unclear. Germline lookup yields CDR1 SGHTA and CDR2 FQGTGA. The CDR3 loop spans 13 amino acids. V lost 2 bases and J 2 bases, leaving 5 bases between the germline ends. The DNA for the CDR3 is TGTGCCAGCAGCTTAGGCACCACAGATACGCAGTATTTT. Translated, it gives CASSLGTTDTQYF.

V is TRBV2 and J is TRBJ2-1; D is unresolved. Germline V gene lookup returns CDR1 SNHLY and CDR2 FYNNEI. V shed 4 bases and J shed 3 bases, with 4 bases lying between them. The CDR3 length is 12 residues. The CDR3 bases are TGTGCCAGCAGTGGGCACTACAATGAGCAGTTCTTC. This codes for CASSGHYNEQFF.

The chain combines TRBV6-5 with TRBJ2-5; a weak D match, TRBD1 (6 bases). The CDR3 runs 14 residues. Germline V CDR1 and CDR2: MNHEY, SVGAGI. V was trimmed by 6 bases and J by 5 bases, leaving 16 bases between them. In nucleotides, the CDR3 is TGTGCCAGCAGCCCGGGACATGAAGCGGAGACCCAGTACTTC. Its protein product is CASSPGHEAETQYF.

The chain combines TRBV15 with TRBJ1-3, with unresolved D. Trimming left V 4 bases short and J 3 bases short, with 4 bases between. Germline CDR1 and CDR2: LNHNV and YYDKDF (reference sequence). There are 12 residues in the CDR3. CDR3 loop: CATSIDGNTIYF. DNA for the CDR3: TGTGCCACCAGCATTGATGGAAACACCATATATTTT.

The chain has TRBV5-4 and TRBJ1-3; possibly TRBD1 for D (6 bases). Germline values: CDR1 SGHNT, CDR2 YYREEE (reference sequence). The V gene lost 2 bases and the J gene lost 0 bases, with 15 bases spanning the gap. The CDR3 contains 17 residues. The CDR3 spells CASSLALTGSSGNTIYF. The DNA of the CDR3 is TGTGCCAGCAGCTTAGCCCTAACAGGGAGCTCTGGAAACACCATATATTTT.

This rearrangement joins TRBV4-1 to TRBJ1-5; no firm D call. Between the trimmed V and J ends, which lost 2 bases and 1 base, there was a span of 9 bases. Looked up from germline, CDR1 is MGHRA and CDR2 is YSYEKL. CDR3 length: 15 amino acids. The CDR3 loop is CASSQIGLSNQPQHF. For the CDR3, the DNA is TGCGCCAGCAGCCAAATAGGGTTGAGCAATCAGCCCCAGCATTTT.